The present T cell receptor (beta chain) was sequenced within a study of blood T cell repertoires in COVID-19. Study details: The study drew acute and convalescent COVID-19 samples from the United States, Italy and Spain. The cDNA or gDNA used as material had been derived from T cells, B-cell-depleted T cells, or PBMCs.

The table came from immunoSEQ multiplex PCR; TCRdb's copy has only in-frame clones and leaves some out. The data hold under 350,000 clones, with 86% observed a single time. Cohorts were based on clinical histories the participants reported. Two negative PCRs, clearance, or symptom resolution had been documented for recovered Cohort 3 donors. CDR1 is MNHEY, CDR2 SMNVEV, per germline (reference sequence). Trimming removed 4 bases at V and 7 bases at J, with 19 bases between. The CDR3 has 16 residues. Sequenced: PBMCs or T cells enriched from blood (not recorded which). The chain links TRBV27 to TRBJ1-4; the D gene is possibly TRBD1 (6 bases). This clonotype was obtained from a woman between 18 and 29 years old who had recovered from COVID-19. CDR3 nucleotides: TGTGCCAGCAGTTCTGAACGGGGGGGCGGAAGTGAAAAACTGTTTTTT. This translates into CASSSERGGGSEKLFF.